This passage covers 20 T cell receptor beta chains from one sample sequenced in a study of T cells in Graves' hyperthyroidism and ophthalmopathy (dated by TCRdb to about 2019). The method behind the library was multiplex PCR. The data were produced on an Illumina HiSeq 2000. The TCR beta CDR3 regions were amplified from RNA transcripts. The TCR CDR3 was subjected to a first round of RT-PCR using the HTBI primer set and the Qiagen OneStep RT-PCR kit. TCRdb took the public reads, trimmed them with fastp at Q25, ran MiXCR for clone calling and kept in-frame beta chains. When rows share a CDR3 protein, they turn into one entry using the most common DNA and genes. The table for this sample lists 340,000 or so distinct CDR3 sequences; about 20% of them were counted only once. The top ten clones comprise under 55% of the sample. The sample was blood. These receptors originate from a woman between 50 and 59 years old with Graves' hyperthyroidism.

In this sample, this clonotype turned up a few times. This rearrangement joins TRBV2 to TRBJ2-1; 12 bases map to TRBD2. The CDR3 totals 15 residues. Germline V lookup: CDR1 SNHLY, CDR2 FYNNEI. The trim removed 7 bases at V and 4 bases at J, leaving 5 bases unmatched. The CDR3 spells CASTSGLAGYNEQFF. In nucleotides, the CDR3 is TGTGCCAGCACCTCCGGACTAGCGGGGTACAATGAGCAGTTCTTC.

This clonotype has at least ten counts. The chain has TRBV20-1 and TRBJ2-5; D gene ambiguous. The CDR3 sequence is 13 residues long. The germline gives CDR1 DFQATT, CDR2 SNEGSKA (reference sequence). Between the trimmed V and J ends, which lost 1 base and 2 bases, there was a span of 8 bases. In DNA form, the CDR3 reads TGCAGTGCTAGAGTCGGCGGACAAGAGACCCAGTACTTC. Amino acid sequence: CSARVGGQETQYF.

V gene TRBV24-1 combines with J gene TRBJ2-1; D is uncertain. The CDR3 loop spans 15 amino acids. V lost 5 bases, J lost 0 bases, and 10 bases lay in between. The germline CDR1 and CDR2 sequences are KGHDR and SFDVKD. The CDR3 protein is CATSADSSSYNEQFF. As DNA, the CDR3 is TGTGCCACCAGTGCTGACTCAAGCTCCTACAATGAGCAGTTCTTC.

This clonotype was seen only a few times. This chain connects TRBV24-1 to TRBJ2-5; 7 bases are shared with TRBD1. CDR3 length equals 15 residues. Germline loops: CDR1 KGHDR, CDR2 SFDVKD. J gave up 5 bases and V 4 bases, and 9 bases lay outside the gene matches. The CDR3 protein is CATSDLTGEGETQYF. The CDR3 nucleotides read TGTGCCACCAGTGACCTAACAGGGGAAGGTGAGACCCAGTACTTC.

About this clonotype: One base away lies a much larger clone, so this may be a sequencing read error. The chain recombines TRBV30 with TRBJ1-4, with D tentatively TRBD1 (5 bases). The CDR3 is made up of 15 amino acids. Per germline, CDR1 GTSNPN and CDR2 SVGIG (reference sequence). The CDR3 bases are TGTGCCTGGTCCCCGCCGGACATGGATAATGAAAAACCGTTTTTT. Its translation: CAWSPPDMDNEKPFF. The complete variable domain, with remaining parts taken from reference TRBV30 and TRBJ1-4, reads SQTIHQWPATLVQPVGSPLSLECTVEGTSNPNLYWYRQAAGRGLQLLFYSVGIGQISSEVPQNLSASRPQDRQFILSSKKLLLSDSGFYLCAWSPPDMDNEKPFFGSGTQLSVL.

V gene TRBV28 combines with J gene TRBJ2-7; TRBD1 matches at 11 bases. Germline V gives CDR1 MDHEN, CDR2 SYDVKM. CDR3 length equals 14 residues. V was clipped by 9 bases and J by 4 bases; unmatched bases: 8. CDR3 in DNA: TGTGCCAGTGCCGGACAGGGGGCGTTGTACGAGCAGTACTTC. As protein: CASAGQGALYEQYF.

The chain employs TRBV6-9 and TRBJ1-3; TRBD1 is a possible D gene (5 bases). Trimming left V 3 bases short and J 0 bases short, with 9 bases between. This CDR3 has 15 residues. The germline gives CDR1 MNHGY, CDR2 SVAAGI. The CDR3 region is CASSYDSSSGNTIYF. DNA of the CDR3: TGTGCCAGCAGTTACGACAGCTCCTCTGGAAACACCATATATTTT.

This clonotype was recorded a few times. One junction end disagrees with the germline gene, perhaps due to a read error. The CDR3 loop reads CASSAAPPDYGHTF. The DNA of the CDR3 is TGTGCCAGCAGCGCGGCGCCCCCTGACTATGGCCACACCTTC. The rearrangement uses TRBV2 and TRBJ1-2; D remains ambiguous. Germline CDR1 SNHLY, CDR2 FYNNEI. The CDR3 is 14 amino acids.

This clonotype was found once. This sequence may be a read error, since a much larger clone differs from it by one base. This rearrangement joins TRBV11-2 to TRBJ2-7; possibly TRBD2 for D (5 bases). The J call may be wrong; the DNA end is better matched by TRBJ2-1. CDR1 and CDR2 from the germline V gene are SGHAT and FQNNGV. The CDR3 has 14 residues. The CDR3 here is CASSFSSGYYEQFF. The DNA of the CDR3 is TGTGCCAGCAGCTTTTCGAGCGGATACTACGAGCAGTTCTTC.

This clonotype was counted a few times. This chain connects TRBV11-2 to TRBJ1-1; D perhaps matches TRBD1 (5 bases). This CDR3 spans 14 amino acids. V shed 5 bases and J shed 0 bases, with 10 bases lying between them. Germline CDR1 is SGHAT and CDR2 is FQNNGV. CDR3 region: CASSPTEMNTEAFF. The CDR3 bases are TGTGCCAGCAGCCCGACAGAGATGAACACTGAAGCTTTCTTT.

J is TRBJ1-5 and V is TRBV15; D unclear. Germline V gene sequence: CDR1 LNHNV, CDR2 YYDKDF (reference sequence). V shed 0 bases and J shed 0 bases, with 9 bases lying between them. This CDR3 contains 16 residues. Here the CDR3 reads CATSRDHRRSNQPQHF. The CDR3 DNA is TGTGCCACCAGCAGAGACCACCGGCGTAGCAATCAGCCCCAGCATTTT.

The chain employs TRBV7-9 and TRBJ2-3, with 10 bases lining up with TRBD1. The V and J ends lost 5 bases and 5 bases, in that order; junction bases with no gene match: 7. From germline, CDR1 is SEHNR and CDR2 FQNEAQ (reference sequence). This CDR3 contains 15 residues. The CDR3 here is CASSPRQGAKDTQYF. DNA for the CDR3: TGTGCCAGCAGCCCTCGACAGGGGGCAAAAGATACGCAGTATTTT.

The table lists this clonotype with a few counts. The chain has TRBV15 and TRBJ1-5; D remains unclear. The CDR3 is 15 amino acids. Between the trimmed V and J ends, which lost 0 bases and 7 bases, there was a span of 13 bases. CDR1 and CDR2 (germline): LNHNV, YYDKDF (reference sequence). DNA for the CDR3: TGTGCCACCAGCAGAGATAGCGGGAGCCGGCAGCCCCAGCATTTT. This translates into CATSRDSGSRQPQHF.

This clonotype has just a few counts. Here the CDR3 DNA reads TGTGCCAGCAGCCAAGGAGAGAACTATGGCTACACCTTC. Its protein product is CASSQGENYGYTF. This chain links TRBV4-2 with TRBJ1-2; no reliable D call. This CDR3 is built from 13 residues. The ends were cut back, 1 base at V and 2 bases at J, with 5 bases in the middle. Germline V CDR1 and CDR2: LGHNA, YNFKEQ.

This clonotype was seen repeatedly, ten times or more. The rearrangement joins TRBV2 to TRBJ1-1; D is uncertain. This CDR3 is 14 amino acids long. V was pared by 4 bases and J by 4 bases, with 13 bases between. Looked up from germline, CDR1 is SNHLY and CDR2 is FYNNEI. DNA for the CDR3: TGTGCCAGCAGTGGGTCACGAGATCGCACTGAAGCTTTCTTT. Protein sequence: CASSGSRDRTEAFF.

With regard to this clonotype: A read error is possible here, since a much larger clone lies one base away. This chain links TRBV6-1 with TRBJ2-1; 9 bases agree with TRBD1. J was trimmed by 9 bases and V by 4 bases; bases with no gene match: 7. Germline CDR1 reads MNHNS; CDR2 reads SASEGT. This CDR3 has 14 amino acids. The CDR3 loop reads CASSGIGQGFEQFF. Here the CDR3 DNA reads TGTGCCAGCAGTGGAATCGGACAGGGGTTTGAGCAGTTCTTC.

The table lists this clonotype with a few counts. This chain uses TRBV12-3 or TRBV12-4 with TRBJ1-4, with TRBD1 matching over 7 bases. V lost 7 bases and J lost 4; bases outside the gene matches: 9. The length of the CDR3 is 15 residues. The CDR3 region is CASTHTGTDNEKLFF. CDR3 DNA: TGTGCCAGCACCCATACCGGGACAGATAATGAAAAACTGTTTTTT.

This clonotype was observed a few times. The rearrangement joins TRBV20-1 to TRBJ2-1; 7 bases fit TRBD2. The CDR3 covers 14 residues. With V trimmed by 4 bases and J by 2 bases, 5 bases remained unmatched. The germline CDR1 and CDR2 sequences are DFQATT and SNEGSKA (reference sequence). CDR3 protein: CSANPSGTYNEQFF. CDR3 DNA sequence: TGCAGTGCTAATCCGAGCGGGACCTACAATGAGCAGTTCTTC.

This clonotype has ten or more counts. The chain joins TRBV10-3 to TRBJ2-5; D unresolved. CDR3 length: 11 amino acids. Trimming took off 4 bases at V and 5 bases at J, with 5 bases between the two ends. Germline CDR1 and CDR2: ENHRY and SYGVKD. For the CDR3, the DNA is TGTGCCATCAGTGTGGAGGAGACCCAGTACTTC. It codes for CAISVEETQYF.

With regard to this clonotype: One end of the junction does not line up with germline, which may come from a read error. V usage is TRBV28 and J usage is TRBJ1-1; D is unresolved. This CDR3 is 13 amino acids long. CDR1 is MDHEN and CDR2 is SYDVKM in the germline V gene. The CDR3 is CVSSLGRSPEAFF. In DNA form, the CDR3 reads TGTGTCAGCAGTTTAGGACGGTCCCCCGAAGCTTTCTTT. The whole variable domain, remainder taken from reference TRBV28 and TRBJ1-1, is DVKVTQSSRYLVKRTGEKVFLECVQDMDHENMFWYRQDPGLGLRLIYFSYDVKMKEKGDIPEGYSVSREKKERFSLILESASTNQTSMYLCVSSLGRSPEAFFGQGTRLTVV.